Each of the 24 T cell receptor beta chains below was sequenced from the same sample in a study of blood T cell repertoires in COVID-19. Produced via immunoSEQ multiplex PCR; TCRdb's table is partial and in-frame only. Of some 70,000 clones listed, more than 60% are singletons. Sequencing was performed on peripheral blood. The receptors shown here come from a man aged 55 to 70 with acute or convalescent COVID-19.

The chain joins TRBV9 to TRBJ2-4; D possibly corresponds to TRBD1 (5 bases). Trimming stripped 0 bases from V and 0 bases from J, with 16 bases between. The germline CDR1 and CDR2 sequences are SGDLS and YYNGEE. The length of the CDR3 is 18 residues. Here the CDR3 DNA reads TGTGCCAGCAGCGTAGGTCCCGACAGAGAACTAGCCAAAAACATTCAGTACTTC. This encodes CASSVGPDRELAKNIQYF.

This clone was counted between two and nine times. The V gene is TRBV9, the J gene TRBJ2-7; maybe TRBD2 (6 bases). Germline V gives CDR1 SGDLS, CDR2 YYNGEE. V was shortened by 4 bases and J by 2 bases, with 19 bases between the two germline ends. This CDR3 spans 16 amino acids. The CDR3 here is CASSPKGASATYEQYF. In DNA form, the CDR3 reads TGTGCCAGCAGCCCCAAAGGGGCTAGCGCCACCTACGAGCAGTACTTC.

This chain links TRBV10-1 with TRBJ1-5, with 12 positions matching TRBD1. There are 14 residues in the CDR3. The V gene end was trimmed by 9 bases and the J gene end by 4 bases; junction bases not matched to a gene: 4. Germline V gene data show CDR1 as WNHNN and CDR2 as SYGVQD (reference sequence). CDR3 coding DNA: TGCGCCAGGGGGACAGGGGGCGGGAATCAGCCCCAGCATTTT. This translates into CARGTGGGNQPQHF.

The chain carries TRBV6-5 and TRBJ2-5; the match to TRBD2 covers 10 bases. V lost 5 bases to trimming and J lost 4 bases; unmatched junction nucleotides: 7. Per germline, CDR1 MNHEY and CDR2 SVGAGI. The CDR3 covers 15 residues. Written as DNA, the CDR3 is TGTGCCAGCAGTCGAACGGAGCGGGGGGGAGAGACCCAGTACTTC. This gives the protein CASSRTERGGETQYF.

This clone was observed once. The CDR3 sequence: CASSEGQGEKLFF. CDR3 nucleotide sequence: TGTGCCAGCAGCGAGGGACAGGGGGAAAAACTGTTTTTT. The chain couples TRBV11-2 to TRBJ1-4, with 10 nucleotides matching TRBD1. CDR1 SGHAT and CDR2 FQNNGV come from the germline V gene. CDR3 size: 13 residues. Unmatched junction bases numbered 2, after V lost 5 bases and J lost 8 bases.

This clone was detected only once. The chain employs TRBV5-1 and TRBJ1-1; TRBD1 is a possible D gene (5 bases). The CDR3 loop spans 14 amino acids. Germline V gene data show CDR1 as SGHRS and CDR2 as YFSETQ. Trimming pared 5 bases from V and 1 base from J, leaving 12 bases between. This chain's CDR3 is CASRTGATNTEAFF. As DNA, the CDR3 is TGCGCCAGCAGAACAGGAGCTACGAACACTGAAGCTTTCTTT.

The J gene is TRBJ2-3, the V gene TRBV6-6; 10 nucleotides align to TRBD1. Germline CDR1 is MNHNY and CDR2 is SVGAGI (reference sequence). Trimming cost V 5 bases and J 3 bases; bases outside gene matches: 8. The CDR3 has 16 amino acids. The CDR3: CASSPGGQGKTDTQYF. DNA of the CDR3: TGTGCCAGCAGTCCCGGGGGACAGGGGAAAACAGATACGCAGTATTTT.

This clone was observed a few times. The rearrangement joins TRBV10-3 to TRBJ2-5; TRBD1 is a possible D gene (6 bases). The CDR3 is 15 residues long. V shed 4 bases and J shed 4 bases, with 16 bases lying between them. Looked up from germline, CDR1 is ENHRY and CDR2 is SYGVKD. Here the CDR3 reads CAISADRDTVETQYF. Here the CDR3 DNA reads TGTGCCATCAGTGCTGATCGGGACACCGTAGAGACCCAGTACTTC.

The chain is built from TRBV5-1 and TRBJ2-5; 7 positions agree with TRBD1. Germline CDR1 and CDR2: SGHRS and YFSETQ. The CDR3 runs 16 residues. V shed 4 bases, J shed 0 bases, and the junction held 9 bases outside the gene matches. CDR3 in amino acids: CASSPMGQTYQETQYF. CDR3 nucleotide sequence: TGCGCCAGCAGCCCGATGGGACAGACCTACCAAGAGACCCAGTACTTC.

The rearrangement joins TRBV30 to TRBJ1-5, with TRBD1 matching 10 bases. After removal of 3 bases from V and 6 bases from J, the junction contained 8 bases not matched to a gene. Germline CDR1 and CDR2: GTSNPN and SVGIG (reference sequence). The length of the CDR3 is 15 residues. The CDR3 region is CAWRETGGAGQPQHF. Written as DNA, the CDR3 is TGTGCCTGGAGAGAGACAGGGGGCGCGGGTCAGCCCCAGCATTTT.

The CDR3 nucleotides are TGTGCCAGCAGCCCCGGACAGGGAACAAACACTGAAGCTTTCTTT. It translates to CASSPGQGTNTEAFF. The chain combines TRBV11-3 with TRBJ1-1, with 8 bases lining up with TRBD1. Trimming cost V 5 bases and J 2 bases; bases outside gene matches: 7. CDR3 length: 15 residues. Germline values: CDR1 SGHNT, CDR2 YENEEA.

This clone was recorded once. The chain employs TRBV18 and TRBJ2-5; TRBD1 aligns across 10 bases. The germline gives CDR1 KGHSH, CDR2 LQKENI. This CDR3 region has 14 residues. V was pared by 4 bases and J by 4 bases, with 3 bases of the junction left unmatched. CDR3 loop: CASSRGQGTETQYF. The CDR3 nucleotides read TGTGCCAGCTCACGGGGACAGGGGACAGAGACCCAGTACTTC.

The sample holds a few counts of this clone. As DNA, the CDR3 is TGTGCCAGTAGGACGACAGGGGGAGGAGAGACCCAGTACTTC. The encoded protein is CASRTTGGGETQYF. The rearrangement links TRBV19 to TRBJ2-5; 9 bases line up with TRBD1. V was clipped by 6 bases and J by 4 bases; unmatched bases: 6. Germline assignment: CDR1 LNHDA and CDR2 SQIVND (reference sequence). This CDR3 comprises 14 residues.

This clone was detected many times. In the same sample, other DNA sequences code for this CDR3. The chain is built from TRBV19 and TRBJ2-3, with D tentatively TRBD1 (5 bases). Trimming cost V 3 bases and J 1 base, with 8 bases left between them. Germline V CDR1 and CDR2: LNHDA, SQIVND (reference sequence). This CDR3 contains 14 residues. DNA of the CDR3: TGTGCCAGTAGTATTACAGGAGGCACAGATACGCAGTATTTT. Its translation is CASSITGGTDTQYF.

CDR3 coding DNA: TGTGCCAGCAGCCAAGTGGGGGGAATTGTAGACAATGAGCAGTTCTTC. Translation: CASSQVGGIVDNEQFF. The chain is built from TRBV3-1 (or the pseudogene TRBV3-2) and TRBJ2-1; weak D call: TRBD2 (6 bases). V was trimmed by 1 base and J by 5 bases, leaving 15 bases between them. This CDR3 is 16 amino acids long. The V gene's germline CDR1 is LGHDT and CDR2 YNNKEL (reference sequence).

The gene calls are TRBV5-4 and TRBJ2-7; 7 positions match TRBD1. The CDR3 is 14 residues long. Germline V lookup: CDR1 SGHNT, CDR2 YYREEE (reference sequence). V was pared by 5 bases and J by 3 bases, with 8 bases of the junction left unmatched. CDR3 sequence (DNA): TGTGCCAGCAGGCCCGGGACAGCCCTCTACGAGCAGTACTTC. Translated, it gives CASRPGTALYEQYF.

The CDR3 loop is CASSYGQDTEAFF. DNA for the CDR3: TGTGCCAGCAGTTATGGGCAAGACACTGAAGCTTTCTTT. This chain uses TRBV12-3 or TRBV12-4 with TRBJ1-1; D call uncertain. V dropped 4 bases and J dropped 3 bases, with 9 bases sitting between them. This CDR3 spans 13 amino acids.

The V and J genes are TRBV11-1 and TRBJ2-7; 8 positions agree with TRBD1. This CDR3 comprises 14 residues. The J segment lost 6 bases and the V segment lost 0 bases, leaving 4 bases of the junction unmatched. Germline CDR1 and CDR2: SGHAT and FQDESV (reference sequence). The CDR3 here is CASSLAGTGSEQYV. The CDR3 bases are TGTGCCAGCAGCTTAGCCGGGACAGGTTCCGAGCAGTACGTC.

The chain links TRBV5-1 to TRBJ2-1, with 7 bases lining up with TRBD2. Germline values: CDR1 SGHRS, CDR2 YFSETQ. The CDR3 is made up of 14 amino acids. V shed 4 bases, J shed 4 bases, and the junction held 5 bases outside the gene matches. The CDR3 DNA sequence: TGCGCCAGCAGCATCGGGACTACTTACAATGAGCAGTTCTTC. It is translated as CASSIGTTYNEQFF.

This chain links TRBV15 with TRBJ2-3, with 11 bases matching TRBD2. CDR1 and CDR2 from the germline V gene are LNHNV and YYDKDF (reference sequence). After removal of 1 base from V and 0 bases from J, the junction contained 3 bases not matched to a gene. This CDR3 has 17 residues. The DNA of the CDR3 is TGTGCCACCAGCAGAGGACTAGCGGGGACTAGCACAGATACGCAGTATTTT. Translating it yields CATSRGLAGTSTDTQYF.

In its sample, this clone was seen once. The J gene is TRBJ2-7, the V gene TRBV28, with 11 bases aligning to TRBD2. The CDR3 extends over 17 amino acids. Germline CDR1 and CDR2: MDHEN and SYDVKM. The J segment lost 4 bases and the V segment lost 2 bases, leaving 10 bases of the junction unmatched. The CDR3 reads CASSLVGGLADLYEQYF. The DNA of the CDR3 is TGTGCCAGCAGTTTAGTTGGGGGACTAGCGGATCTATACGAGCAGTACTTC.

The chain recombines TRBV19 with TRBJ2-3; no definite D call. The V end was cut by 3 bases, the J end by 4 bases, with 8 bases between. Germline V gene lookup returns CDR1 LNHDA and CDR2 SQIVND (reference sequence). This CDR3 spans 13 amino acids. CDR3 loop: CASSIQAPDTQYF. The CDR3 nucleotides are TGTGCCAGTAGTATCCAGGCCCCAGATACGCAGTATTTT.

This clone was detected only a few times. The rearrangement uses TRBV7-2 and TRBJ2-1; TRBD2 agrees at 9 bases. The junction had 7 bases not matched to a gene; V was cut back by 2 bases and J by 8 bases. Germline V gene data show CDR1 as SGHTA and CDR2 as FQGNSA. This CDR3 has 15 amino acids. CDR3 sequence (DNA): TGTGCCAGCAGCTTATACGCTAGCGGGGACGATGAGCAGTTCTTC. Translation: CASSLYASGDDEQFF.

This clone was picked up a small number of times. The chain couples TRBV13 to TRBJ2-5; perhaps TRBD1 as D (6 bases). V was cut by 0 bases and J by 6 bases, with 14 bases left in between. This CDR3 is 15 amino acids long. CDR1 and CDR2 (germline): PRHDT, FYEKMQ (reference sequence). CDR3 sequence: CASSLGQGTSKTQYF. CDR3 in DNA: TGTGCCAGCAGCTTAGGGCAGGGGACGTCAAAGACCCAGTACTTC.